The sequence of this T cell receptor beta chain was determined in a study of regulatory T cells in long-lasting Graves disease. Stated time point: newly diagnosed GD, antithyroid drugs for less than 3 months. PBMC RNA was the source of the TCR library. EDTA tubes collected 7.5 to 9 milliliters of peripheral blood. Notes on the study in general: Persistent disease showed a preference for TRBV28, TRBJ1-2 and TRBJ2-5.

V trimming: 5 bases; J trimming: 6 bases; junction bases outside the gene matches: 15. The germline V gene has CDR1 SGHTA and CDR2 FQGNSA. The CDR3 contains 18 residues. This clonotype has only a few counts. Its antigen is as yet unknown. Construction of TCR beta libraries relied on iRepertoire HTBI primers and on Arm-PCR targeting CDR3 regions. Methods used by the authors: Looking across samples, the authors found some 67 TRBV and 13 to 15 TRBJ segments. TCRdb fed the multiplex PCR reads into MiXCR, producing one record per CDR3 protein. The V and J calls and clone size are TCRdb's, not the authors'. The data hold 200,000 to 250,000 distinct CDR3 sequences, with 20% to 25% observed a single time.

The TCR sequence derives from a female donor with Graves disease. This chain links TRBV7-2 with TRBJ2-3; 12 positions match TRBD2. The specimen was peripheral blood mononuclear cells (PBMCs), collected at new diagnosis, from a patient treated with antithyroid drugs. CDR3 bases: TGTGCCAGCAGCCCACTCGGGCTAGCGGGAGGGCCAGGGGATACGCAGTATTTT. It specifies CASSPLGLAGGPGDTQYF.